Below, 8 T cell receptor beta chains from the same sample are listed, as sequenced in a study of T-cell reconstitution after alpha-beta-depleted transplantation in children. Unique molecular identifiers were incorporated when the TCRbeta library was constructed. TCRdb re-analysed the PCR reads in MiXCR, keeping a single row per CDR3 protein. The table includes some 490,000 distinct CDR3 sequences, 9.5% to 15% detected once. The starting material was PBMCs from the stem cell graft donor, obtained from the stem cell graft. The receptors were sampled from a human donor who donated a stem cell graft to a child with combined immunodeficiency.

The V and J genes are TRBV29-1 and TRBJ2-7, with a possible D match to TRBD2 (5 bases). The CDR3 covers 12 residues. V lost 4 bases and J lost 1, with 8 bases in between. Germline V gene data show CDR1 as SQVTM and CDR2 as ANQGSEA. The CDR3 reads CSVVEGSYEQYF. CDR3 nucleotide sequence: TGCAGCGTTGTAGAGGGATCCTACGAGCAGTACTTC.

The chain uses TRBV4-1 and TRBJ2-7; TRBD1 matches at 7 bases. From germline, CDR1 is MGHRA and CDR2 YSYEKL. The length of the CDR3 is 17 residues. Germline trimming cut 0 bases from V and 3 bases from J; bases unmatched to any gene: 11. The CDR3 here is CASSQDIGDRWGYEQYF. The CDR3 DNA is TGCGCCAGCAGCCAAGATATCGGGGACAGATGGGGCTACGAGCAGTACTTC.

This clonotype appeared many times. The chain combines TRBV20-1 with TRBJ2-1; no firm D call. The CDR3 contains 14 residues. Trimming removed 6 bases from V and 2 bases from J, with 14 bases in between. CDR1 and CDR2 from the germline V gene are DFQATT and SNEGSKA (reference sequence). CDR3 sequence reads: CSAVGGDTYNEQFF. CDR3 coding DNA: TGCAGTGCCGTTGGTGGTGACACCTACAATGAGCAGTTCTTC.

This clonotype was observed many times. The J gene is TRBJ2-3, the V gene TRBV12-3 or TRBV12-4; no firm D call. Trimming shortened V by 2 bases and J by 6 bases, and 6 bases separated the two germline ends. The CDR3 has 12 amino acids. The CDR3 bases are TGTGCCAGCAGTTTACCCGGGGATACGCAGTATTTT. Translating gives CASSLPGDTQYF.

This clonotype was seen ten or more times. This chain joins TRBV3-1 and TRBJ2-1; no definite D call. CDR1 is LGHDT, CDR2 YNNKEL, per germline (reference sequence). Trimming pared 1 base from V and 8 bases from J, leaving 6 bases between. The CDR3 consists of 12 residues. CDR3 nucleotides: TGTGCCAGCAGCCAAGCTACACATGAGCAGTTCTTC. Its protein is CASSQATHEQFF.

The rearrangement links TRBV29-1 to TRBJ2-3, with TRBD2 identical over 8 bases. Germline loops: CDR1 SQVTM, CDR2 ANQGSEA. Germline trimming cut 4 bases from V and 2 bases from J; bases unmatched to any gene: 5. The CDR3 loop spans 14 amino acids. This CDR3 reads CSVGAGGHTDTQYF. In DNA, the CDR3 is TGCAGCGTTGGGGCGGGAGGACACACAGATACGCAGTATTTT.

This clonotype has more than one count but fewer than ten. V gene TRBV7-2 combines with J gene TRBJ2-2; 7 bases map to TRBD2. CDR3 length equals 14 residues. Trimming at V came to 11 bases and at J to 4 bases, leaving 10 bases not matched to a gene. The germline V gene has CDR1 SGHTA and CDR2 FQGNSA. The CDR3 sequence: CAGAPGRVTGELFF. Written as DNA, the CDR3 is TGTGCCGGGGCCCCGGGGAGGGTCACCGGGGAGCTGTTTTTT. Together with reference TRBV7-2 and TRBJ2-2, the CDR3 gives the full variable domain: GAGVSQSPSNKVTEKGKDVELRCDPISGHTALYWYRQSLGQGLEFLIYFQGNSAPDKSGLPSDRFSAERTGGSVSTLTIQRTQQEDSAVYLCAGAPGRVTGELFFGEGSRLTVL.

This clonotype was observed a handful of times. This rearrangement joins TRBV4-3 to TRBJ2-2, with TRBD1 matching 9 bases. Looked up from germline, CDR1 is LGHNA and CDR2 is YSLEER. The CDR3 consists of 14 residues. V trimming: 4 bases; J trimming: 5 bases; junction bases outside the gene matches: 2. The CDR3 loop reads CASSPGQGTGELFF. CDR3 nucleotide sequence: TGCGCCAGCAGCCCGGGACAGGGAACCGGGGAGCTGTTTTTT.